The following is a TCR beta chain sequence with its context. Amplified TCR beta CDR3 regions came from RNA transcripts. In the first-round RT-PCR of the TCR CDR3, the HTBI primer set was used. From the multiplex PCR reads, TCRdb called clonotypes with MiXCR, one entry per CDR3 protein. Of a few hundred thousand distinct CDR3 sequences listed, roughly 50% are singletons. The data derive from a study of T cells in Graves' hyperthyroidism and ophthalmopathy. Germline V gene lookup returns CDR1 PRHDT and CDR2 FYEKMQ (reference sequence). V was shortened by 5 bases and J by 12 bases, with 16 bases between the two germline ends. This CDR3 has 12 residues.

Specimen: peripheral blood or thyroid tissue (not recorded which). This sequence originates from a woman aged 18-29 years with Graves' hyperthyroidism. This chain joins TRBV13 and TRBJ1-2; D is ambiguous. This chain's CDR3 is CASSGQVNGNTF. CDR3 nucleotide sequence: TGTGCCAGCAGCGGCCAGGTGAATGGAAACACCTTC.